What follows are 22 T cell receptor beta chains derived from one specimen sequenced in a study of T cell responses to AZD1222 COVID-19 vaccine. TCRdb's copy holds only in-frame clones and misses some; the assay was immunoSEQ multiplex PCR. Found here are about 140,000 clones, 80% to 95% of them singletons; the top ten hold less than 6.5%. The source material was peripheral blood, sampled 28 days after the second AZD1222 dose. These receptor sequences come from an adult who received the AZD1222 COVID-19 vaccine.

This clone appeared once. The genes are TRBV6-5 and TRBJ2-4, with D unresolved. Trimming pared 0 bases from V and 0 bases from J, leaving 9 bases between. The CDR3 is 16 amino acids. Germline V gene data show CDR1 as MNHEY and CDR2 as SVGAGI. CDR3 sequence (DNA): TGTGCCAGCAGTTACTCTACTGGTCAAGCCAAAAACATTCAGTACTTC. Its protein product is CASSYSTGQAKNIQYF.

Points on this clone: The sample contains more than one DNA sequence encoding this CDR3. The chain joins TRBV19 to TRBJ2-5; D is tentatively TRBD1 or TRBD2 (5 bases each). The germline V gene has CDR1 LNHDA and CDR2 SQIVND (reference sequence). The CDR3 is made up of 15 amino acids. V gave up 1 base and J gave up 2 bases, with 11 bases separating them. The CDR3 DNA is TGTGCCAGTAGTATAGGGGGGACCGCTCAAGAGACCCAGTACTTC. Protein: CASSIGGTAQETQYF.

This CDR3 reads CASSRDRDRNIQYF. The CDR3 DNA reads TGTGCCAGCAGCCGGGACAGGGATAGAAACATTCAGTACTTC. This chain joins TRBV6-2 or TRBV6-3 and TRBJ2-4, with 9 nucleotides matching TRBD1. Germline assignment: CDR1 MNHEY and CDR2 SVGEGT. This CDR3 contains 14 residues. Unmatched junction bases numbered 6, after V lost 6 bases and J lost 6 bases.

This chain joins TRBV7-9 and TRBJ1-4, with unresolved D. V gave up 2 bases and J gave up 0 bases, with 7 bases separating them. This CDR3 has 15 residues. Germline-derived CDR1 and CDR2 are SEHNR and FQNEAQ (reference sequence). The DNA for the CDR3 is TGTGCCAGCAGCTTAACAGAAGCAACTAATGAAAAACTGTTTTTT. It is translated as CASSLTEATNEKLFF.

V usage is TRBV7-9 and J usage is TRBJ1-1; D ambiguous. Trimming pared 0 bases from V and 5 bases from J, leaving 13 bases between. The germline gives CDR1 SEHNR, CDR2 FQNEAQ (reference sequence). The CDR3 is 15 amino acids. Here the CDR3 reads CASSLAGLPGTEAFF. As DNA, the CDR3 is TGTGCCAGCAGCTTAGCGGGCCTCCCGGGGACTGAAGCTTTCTTT.

The genes are TRBV7-8 and TRBJ2-7, with 8 bases aligning to TRBD2. J lost 7 bases, V lost 2 bases, and 7 bases had no gene match. Germline loops: CDR1 SGHVS, CDR2 FQNEAQ. This CDR3 has 14 residues. The CDR3 DNA follows: TGTGCCAGCAGCTTACTAGCGGGCCCCTTGGAGCAGTACTTC. This translates into CASSLLAGPLEQYF.

A single count supports this clone. The V gene is TRBV18, the J gene TRBJ2-1; D is perhaps TRBD1 or TRBD2 (5 bases each). V was cut by 2 bases and J by 7 bases, with 15 bases left in between. The germline V gene encodes CDR1 KGHSH and CDR2 LQKENI. This CDR3 contains 15 residues. The CDR3 is CASSPTGQGGNEQFF. The CDR3 DNA is TGTGCCAGCTCACCAACGGGGCAGGGTGGAAATGAGCAGTTCTTC.

The J gene is TRBJ1-2, the V gene TRBV18; D is perhaps TRBD1 (5 bases). The CDR3 consists of 14 residues. The ends were cut back, 3 bases at V and 2 bases at J, with 10 bases in the middle. In germline, CDR1 is KGHSH, CDR2 LQKENI. The CDR3 here is CASSPGRDNYGYTF. The CDR3 DNA is TGTGCCAGCTCACCGGGACGGGACAACTATGGCTACACCTTC.

This chain connects TRBV11-2 to TRBJ1-4; D unclear. Trimming took 5 bases from V and 4 from J, leaving 14 bases between them. CDR1 is SGHAT, CDR2 FQNNGV, per germline. This CDR3 has 15 amino acids. DNA of the CDR3: TGTGCCAGCAGCAGACGGACGGCAAATAATGAAAAACTGTTTTTT. Translated, it gives CASSRRTANNEKLFF.

The chain couples TRBV6-2 or TRBV6-3 to TRBJ1-5; unclear D gene. Germline V gene lookup returns CDR1 MNHEY and CDR2 SVGEGT. CDR3 length: 16 residues. The V and J ends lost 4 bases and 0 bases respectively, with 13 bases between them. CDR3 sequence reads: CASSSDEGISNQPQHF. The DNA of the CDR3 is TGTGCCAGCAGTTCCGATGAAGGGATTAGCAATCAGCCCCAGCATTTT.

The V and J genes are TRBV9 and TRBJ2-5, with TRBD2 matching over 7 bases. CDR1 SGDLS and CDR2 YYNGEE come from the germline V gene. Unmatched junction bases numbered 3, after V lost 3 bases and J lost 4 bases. The CDR3 consists of 13 residues. For the CDR3, the DNA is TGTGCCAGCAGCGCAACGGGAGGAGAGACCCAGTACTTC. This sequence encodes CASSATGGETQYF.

In DNA form, the CDR3 reads TGTGCCAGCAATTCGAGCCGGGACCCACCCTACGAGCAGTACTTC. Translation gives CASNSSRDPPYEQYF. V gene TRBV27 combines with J gene TRBJ2-7; D is possibly TRBD1 or TRBD2 (5 bases each). V dropped 7 bases and J dropped 2 bases, with 18 bases sitting between them. The CDR3 extends over 15 amino acids. Germline loops: CDR1 MNHEY, CDR2 SMNVEV (reference sequence).

The J gene is TRBJ2-5, the V gene TRBV18, with 7 bases identical to TRBD1. V dropped 4 bases and J dropped 4; count of bases not matched to a gene: 12. The CDR3 runs to 16 residues. Per germline, CDR1 KGHSH and CDR2 LQKENI. For the CDR3, the DNA is TGTGCCAGCTCACGCGCCAGGGGGAGAAGCGGAGAGACCCAGTACTTC. Protein sequence: CASSRARGRSGETQYF.

The CDR3, as DNA: TGTGCCAGCAGTGAAGCGCTCGGGGCAGGGGGATATTCACCCCTCCACTTT. This gives the protein CASSEALGAGGYSPLHF. The chain recombines TRBV6-1 with TRBJ1-6; TRBD1 agrees at 7 bases. This CDR3 has 17 amino acids. V lost 0 bases, J lost 8 bases, and 10 bases stayed unmatched. Germline V gene sequence: CDR1 MNHNS, CDR2 SASEGT.

The chain has TRBV5-5 and TRBJ2-5, with 8 bases fitting TRBD2. CDR3 length: 13 amino acids. Germline V gene data show CDR1 as SGHKS and CDR2 as YYEKEE (reference sequence). With 6 bases clipped from V and 7 bases from J, the junction kept 8 bases outside the gene matches. The CDR3 here is CASNLGLGGTQYF. CDR3 DNA sequence: TGTGCCAGCAACCTGGGACTAGGGGGGACCCAGTACTTC.

This clone has only one observation. V usage is TRBV9 and J usage is TRBJ1-3; no clear D gene. Germline loops: CDR1 SGDLS, CDR2 YYNGEE. The CDR3 covers 15 residues. V dropped 0 bases and J dropped 6 bases, with 13 bases sitting between them. The CDR3 loop reads CASSVESALSNTIYF. CDR3 DNA: TGTGCCAGCAGCGTAGAGTCAGCCCTTTCAAACACCATATATTTT.

The chain links TRBV7-2 to TRBJ1-2, with 7 bases aligning to TRBD1. V trimming: 5 bases; J trimming: 8 bases; junction bases outside the gene matches: 11. Germline values: CDR1 SGHTA, CDR2 FQGNSA. The CDR3 has 14 residues. CDR3 coding DNA: TGTGCCAGCAGCCCAGGACAGGCCCCCGGGGGCTACACCTTC. As protein: CASSPGQAPGGYTF.

This chain uses TRBV28 with TRBJ1-1; maybe TRBD1 (5 bases). CDR3 length: 13 residues. Germline CDR1 reads MDHEN; CDR2 reads SYDVKM. Trimming took off 3 bases at V and 1 base at J, with 6 bases between the two ends. The DNA of the CDR3 is TGTGCCAGCAGTTTTGGGGGGAACACTGAAGCTTTCTTT. Translating gives CASSFGGNTEAFF.

This chain joins TRBV6-5 and TRBJ1-5; D ambiguous. Germline CDR1 reads MNHEY; CDR2 reads SVGAGI. V shed 8 bases and J shed 6 bases, with 5 bases lying between them. CDR3 length equals 10 residues. CDR3 region: CASDRQPQHF. The CDR3, as DNA: TGTGCCAGCGACCGTCAGCCCCAGCATTTT.

CDR3 in amino acids: CASSEALPGTRNTEAFF. The DNA of the CDR3 is TGTGCCAGCAGTGAAGCGTTACCCGGGACTAGGAACACTGAAGCTTTCTTT. This chain uses TRBV6-1 with TRBJ1-1; weak D call: TRBD1 (5 bases). V lost 0 bases and J lost 1, with 15 bases in between. This CDR3 has 17 amino acids. The V gene's germline CDR1 is MNHNS and CDR2 SASEGT.

The chain links TRBV6-2 or TRBV6-3 to TRBJ2-1, with 15 positions matching TRBD2. CDR1 is MNHEY and CDR2 is SVGEGT in the germline V gene. This CDR3 is built from 17 residues. The V segment lost 2 bases and the J segment 9 bases; nucleotides outside the gene matches: 8. The CDR3 DNA reads TGTGCCAGCAGTTACCTCCCGGGACTAGCGGGAGGTTCTGAGCAGTTCTTC. It yields the protein CASSYLPGLAGGSEQFF.

The gene calls are TRBV2 and TRBJ2-2; TRBD1 aligns across 10 bases. V lost 10 bases to trimming and J lost 5 bases; unmatched junction nucleotides: 4. Germline assignment: CDR1 SNHLY and CDR2 FYNNEI. The CDR3 sequence is 13 residues long. The CDR3 spells CATSGQGTGELFF. CDR3 DNA sequence: TGTGCCACATCGGGACAGGGGACCGGGGAGCTGTTTTTT.